The clone carrying this T cell receptor beta chain was picked up a small number of times. Its matching antigen is unknown. The entry originates in a study of T cell repertoires in cytomegalovirus infection. About the research overall: Signatures in public TCR beta sequences pointed to both CMV infection and matching HLA type.

CDR3 size: 14 residues. CDR1 and CDR2 from the germline V gene are SGHRS and YFSETQ. Losses at the gene ends were 2 bases for V and 2 bases for J; bases not matched to a gene: 4. Regarding the study as a whole: In two of eight donors, the top clonotype was HLA-C-restricted CMV-specific.

Each CDR3 protein gets one entry after TCRdb re-called the reads with MiXCR. The sample includes roughly 100,000 distinct CDR3 sequences, less than 55% of them seen just once. This TCR was sampled from a human donor in good health (CMV status not recorded). Some clones in this sample may be carry-over from other donors' samples. The sequenced sample was CD8+ T cells from cultured PBMCs, obtained from culture after CMV antigen stimulation. The chain links TRBV5-1 to TRBJ2-7; 7 bases map to TRBD1. CDR3 nucleotides: TGCGCCAGCAGCTTAGGGGACAGAACCTACGAGCAGTACTTC. Translation gives CASSLGDRTYEQYF. The full variable domain, completed using reference TRBV5-1 and TRBJ2-7, is KAGVTQTPRYLIKTRGQQVTLSCSPISGHRSVSWYQQTPGQGLQFLFEYFSETQRNKGNFPGRFSGRQFSNSRSEMNVSTLELGDSALYLCASSLGDRTYEQYFGPGTRLTVT.